The T cell receptor (beta chain) described here comes from a study of blood T cell repertoires in COVID-19. Study-level information: The United States, Italy and Spain were the sources of the acute and convalescent COVID-19 samples. PBMCs, B-cell-depleted T cells, or T cells provided the cDNA or gDNA that made up the material.

A Seattle source enrolled patients during active infection and followed them longitudinally. V was clipped by 4 bases and J by 4 bases, with 11 bases between them. This CDR3 spans 14 amino acids. The germline gives CDR1 LNHDA, CDR2 SQIVND (reference sequence). As regards this clone: Distinct nucleotide sequences in the sample also encode this CDR3.

Per the original data handling: Amplifying reference gene primers gave estimates of nucleated cell counts. Clones were sequenced by immunoSEQ multiplex PCR, and TCRdb holds only the in-frame ones, with some missing. The V and J calls and clone size are taken from that table; D and trimming were inferred from the DNA. The sample lists roughly 410,000 clones; over 75% were seen once. The V call is TRBV19, the J call TRBJ1-5; D unresolved. The sample was peripheral blood. The clonotype comes from a woman aged 60 to 75 with COVID-19, enrolled during active disease. This CDR3 reads CASSTRGINQPQHF. DNA for the CDR3: TGTGCCAGTAGTACTCGGGGAATAAATCAGCCCCAGCATTTT.